A selection of T cell receptor beta chains follows, all from one sample in a study of cytomegalovirus exposure and HLA in healthy donors. Profiling relied on immunoSEQ multiplex PCR, and the TCRdb table lists in-frame clones only, not all of them. The table records about 70,000 clones, around 70% of them present only once. Sample: PBMCs. These TCRs come from a woman in her thirties in good health and CMV-seronegative. Both conserved end residues are part of each CDR3. The D gene is left open where the match is weak. Size values are once, few and many counts, or a class for expanded clones, and some rows have none.

TRBV6-6,NA,NA,TRBJ1-5,TGTGCCAGCAGTTACGCGGGAGATCAGCCCCAGCATTTT,CASSYAGDQPQHF
TRBV7-9,once,TRBD1,TRBJ1-2,TGTGCCAGCAGCTATTCCGGGACAGGGGTCTATGGCTACACCTTC,CASSYSGTGVYGYTF
TRBV6-6,once,NA,TRBJ2-7,TGTGCCAGCAGTTACCGGGATTACGAGCAGTACTTC,CASSYRDYEQYF
TRBV6-1,NA,NA,TRBJ2-1,TGTGCCAGCAGTGAAAGGGCAGGACATACCTCCTACAATGAGCAGTTCTTC,CASSERAGHTSYNEQFF
TRBV12-5,few,NA,TRBJ2-7,TGTGCTAGTGGTTTGGTACGGAGATCAGACTACGAGCAGTACTTC,CASGLVRRSDYEQYF
TRBV19,few,TRBD1,TRBJ1-2,TGTGCCAGTAGCCGGGACAGGGGGCCAGGTGGCTATGGCTACACCTTC,CASSRDRGPGGYGYTF
TRBV11-3,few,TRBD2,TRBJ2-1,TGTGCCAGCAGCTTAGGGCTAGCGGGGGGTGTAAATGAGCAGTTCTTC,CASSLGLAGGVNEQFF
TRBV6-1,NA,NA,TRBJ1-1,TGTGCCAGCACCCCAGGGGTTACGAACACTGAAGCTTTCTTT,CASTPGVTNTEAFF
TRBV19,few,TRBD1,TRBJ2-7,TGTGCCACCACACCGGGACAGGGGCTCCACGAGCAGTACTTC,CATTPGQGLHEQYF
TRBV5-1,NA,NA,TRBJ1-4,TGCGCCAGCAGCATGGGAGCAACTGCAACTAATGAAAAACTGTTTTTT,CASSMGATATNEKLFF
TRBV5-1,NA,NA,TRBJ2-3,TGCGCCAGCAGCTTGGGGGGGCGGAGCACAGATACGCAGTATTTT,CASSLGGRSTDTQYF
TRBV15,few,NA,TRBJ2-7,TGTGCCACCAGCAGAGAACCTTCAGGGGCCTACGAGCAGTACTTC,CATSREPSGAYEQYF
TRBV4-1,NA,TRBD2,TRBJ2-3,TGCGCCAGCAGCCAAACAGCGGGGGGCACAGATACGCAGTATTTT,CASSQTAGGTDTQYF
TRBV19,NA,TRBD2,TRBJ2-3,TGTGCCAGTAGTATCGGGGGGGCTTCGCACACAGATACGCAGTATTTT,CASSIGGASHTDTQYF
TRBV29-1,few,TRBD2,TRBJ2-1,TGCAGCGTCCCGGGACAGACTAGCGGGGGACTTTACAATGAGCAGTTCTTC,CSVPGQTSGGLYNEQFF
TRBV7-9,NA,NA,TRBJ1-5,TGTGCCAGCAGCTTATCCAGGTCTCATTGGCCCCAGCATTTT,CASSLSRSHWPQHF
TRBV7-9,once,NA,TRBJ2-7,TGTGCCAGCAGCCCCACTGGTACCGAGCAGTACTTC,CASSPTGTEQYF
TRBV27,NA,NA,TRBJ1-6,TGTGCCAGCAGTGGGGAGGGTTCTGATTCACCCCTCCACTTT,CASSGEGSDSPLHF
TRBV9,once,NA,TRBJ1-1,TGTGCCAGCAGCATTACAGGGAACACTGAAGCTTTCTTT,CASSITGNTEAFF
TRBV4-1,NA,NA,TRBJ2-1,TGCGCCAGCAGCCAAGATCCCTCAGGTACCCTAACCTACAATGAGCAGTTCTTC,CASSQDPSGTLTYNEQFF
TRBV15,NA,NA,TRBJ1-4,TGTGCCACCAGCAGAGATCGGTCGACAGCACTGTTTTTT,CATSRDRSTALFF
TRBV5-1,NA,TRBD1,TRBJ2-3,TGCGCCAGCAGCTCCAACCGGGACAGGGCTGTCCGCTCCGTTACAGATACGCAGTATTTT,CASSSNRDRAVRSVTDTQYF
TRBV7-7,NA,NA,TRBJ2-3,TGTGCTAGCCAGACAGATACGCAGTATTTT,CASQTDTQYF
TRBV5-4,NA,TRBD2,TRBJ2-3,TGTGCCAGCAATGATGAGCGGGGGAGCACAGATACGCAGTATTTT,CASNDERGSTDTQYF
TRBV27,NA,TRBD1,TRBJ1-2,TGTGCCAGCATAGGCCGCAACCGGGACAGGGGGGGATTGGGTGGCTACACCTTC,CASIGRNRDRGGLGGYTF
TRBV10-3,NA,TRBD2,TRBJ2-5,TGTGCCATCAGTGATAGCGGGGGGGAAGAGACCCAGTACTTC,CAISDSGGEETQYF
TRBV27,NA,NA,TRBJ2-7,TGTGCCAGCAGTCCCCGTGACAGATCCTTCTACGAGCAGTACTTC,CASSPRDRSFYEQYF
TRBV11-2,NA,TRBD2,TRBJ2-1,TGTGCCAGCAGCTTAGAGGGCGGGAGCTCCTACAATGAGCAGTTCTTC,CASSLEGGSSYNEQFF
TRBV29-1,NA,TRBD1,TRBJ2-2,TGCAGCCCTGACAGGGGCACCGGGGAGCTGTTTTTT,CSPDRGTGELFF
TRBV15,NA,NA,TRBJ2-6,TGTGCCACCAGCAGAGAGGTCAATCGCGTCTATTCTGGGGCCAACGTCCTGACTTTC,CATSREVNRVYSGANVLTF
TRBV15,NA,NA,TRBJ2-3,TGTGCCACCAGCAGAGGAAGAGGGCGGCAAGATACGCAGTATTTT,CATSRGRGRQDTQYF
TRBV7-2,NA,NA,TRBJ2-7,TGTGCCAGCAGCTTATTCGGTGACGAGCAGTACTTC,CASSLFGDEQYF
TRBV18,NA,TRBD2,TRBJ2-5,TGTGCCAGCTCACCTTTCGTAGCGGGGGGAGAGACCCAGTACTTC,CASSPFVAGGETQYF
TRBV28,NA,NA,TRBJ1-5,TGTGCCAGCAGTCTTACAGGGCGCCGACAGCCCCAGCATTTT,CASSLTGRRQPQHF
TRBV15,few,NA,TRBJ1-5,TGTGCCACCAGCAGAGTAGGAGATAGCAATCAGCCCCAGCATTTT,CATSRVGDSNQPQHF
TRBV7-2,once,NA,TRBJ2-2,TGTGCCAGCAGCTTAGTTCGGGACACCGGGGAGCTGTTTTTT,CASSLVRDTGELFF
TRBV5-4,NA,NA,TRBJ2-5,TGTGCCAGCAGCCCCGACAGTACTCAAGAGACCCAGTACTTC,CASSPDSTQETQYF
TRBV4-3,once,NA,TRBJ2-1,TGCGCCAGCAGCCAGCGGGGTAACTACAATGAGCAGTTCTTC,CASSQRGNYNEQFF
TRBV9,NA,NA,TRBJ1-4,TGTGCCAGCAGCGTAGCAGAGGGTAATGAAAAACTGTTTTTT,CASSVAEGNEKLFF
TRBV29-1,few,TRBD1,TRBJ1-2,TGCAGCGTTGAGCAGTATGAGGGGGCGAGTGGCTACACCTTC,CSVEQYEGASGYTF
TRBV7-3,NA,NA,TRBJ2-5,TGTGCCAGCAGCTACAGGGAGCGGGAGACCCAGTACTTC,CASSYRERETQYF
TRBV2,NA,NA,TRBJ1-2,TGTGCCAGCAGTGAAGGACAAAGCTATGGCTACACCTTC,CASSEGQSYGYTF
TRBV29-1,few,NA,TRBJ1-4,TGCAGCGCAAGAGCAGTTGTGGGTTCAGGAGAAAAACTGTTTTTT,CSARAVVGSGEKLFF
TRBV4-1,NA,NA,TRBJ1-1,TGCGCCAGCAGCCTGGGGCTCGACGGGGGCACTGAAGCTTTCTTT,CASSLGLDGGTEAFF
TRBV7-2,NA,TRBD2,TRBJ2-7,TGTGCCAGCAGCTTAAGACTAGCGGGGGGGCTCTACGAGCAGTACTTC,CASSLRLAGGLYEQYF
TRBV7-2,NA,TRBD1,TRBJ1-3,TGTGCCAGCATTATCCGCGGGACAGGGGGCGATGGAAACACCATATATTTT,CASIIRGTGGDGNTIYF
TRBV10-3,few,NA,TRBJ2-5,TGTGCCATCAGTGATCCGTTCGGGGTGGAGACCCAGTACTTC,CAISDPFGVETQYF
TRBV28,many,NA,TRBJ1-6,TGTGCCACCGAGGGAGGGCGTAATTCACCCCTCCACTTT,CATEGGRNSPLHF
TRBV7-2,NA,NA,TRBJ1-6,TGTGCCAGCAGCTCCGGGGCGGGGGGAGGTAATTCACCCCTCCACTTT,CASSSGAGGGNSPLHF